The 15 T cell receptor beta chains reported below all come from one sample, sequenced in a study of shared clonotypes between healthy human individuals. Assay: immunoSEQ multiplex PCR; the TCRdb copy retains only in-frame clones and omits some. The repertoire consists of some 2,000,000 clones, with 90% to 96% occurring once and the leading ten covering less than 0.15%. The sequenced sample consisted of naive CD4+ T cells sorted from blood. Subset in this sample: CD45RA+ positively selected. Receptor source: a young man in good health.

Of note for this clone: Other DNA sequences in the same sample also yield this CDR3. The chain joins TRBV19 to TRBJ2-3, with TRBD1 as a possible D gene (6 bases). CDR3 length: 13 residues. Trimming cost V 5 bases and J 3 bases, with 9 bases left between them. Per germline, CDR1 LNHDA and CDR2 SQIVND (reference sequence). The CDR3 loop reads CASSEQGTDTQYF. DNA of the CDR3: TGTGCCAGTAGTGAACAGGGTACAGATACGCAGTATTTT. Supplemented by reference TRBV19 and TRBJ2-3, the full variable domain reads DGGITQSPKYLFRKEGQNVTLSCEQNLNHDAMYWYRQDPGQGLRLIYYSQIVNDFQKGDIAEGYSVSREKKESFPLTVTSAQKNPTAFYLCASSEQGTDTQYFGPGTRLTVL.

The chain has TRBV7-9 and TRBJ2-2, with TRBD1 as a possible D gene (5 bases). V lost 5 bases and J lost 5, with 9 bases in between. Germline V lookup: CDR1 SEHNR, CDR2 FQNEAQ (reference sequence). The CDR3 covers 13 residues. In DNA form, the CDR3 reads TGTGCCAGCAGCCCTACAGGAACCGGGGAGCTGTTTTTT. Amino acids: CASSPTGTGELFF.

The table lists this clone with a count of one. The rearrangement uses TRBV7-2 and TRBJ2-1; TRBD2 might be the D (6 bases). Germline assignment: CDR1 SGHTA and CDR2 FQGNSA. Trimming pared 5 bases from V and 8 bases from J, leaving 13 bases between. This CDR3 contains 13 residues. This CDR3 reads CASSDLREDEQFF. The DNA for the CDR3 is TGTGCCAGCAGCGACTTAAGGGAGGATGAGCAGTTCTTC. The complete variable domain, with remaining parts taken from reference TRBV7-2 and TRBJ2-1, reads GAGVSQSPSNKVTEKGKDVELRCDPISGHTALYWYRQSLGQGLEFLIYFQGNSAPDKSGLPSDRFSAERTGGSVSTLTIQRTQQEDSAVYLCASSDLREDEQFFGPGTRLTVL.

This clone was recorded once. The identical CDR3 is also encoded by other nucleotide sequences in the sample. CDR3 in amino acids: CASSPGTSGSGADTQYF. In DNA, the CDR3 is TGTGCCAGCTCACCTGGGACTAGCGGGAGCGGGGCAGATACGCAGTATTTT. The chain has TRBV18 and TRBJ2-3; 14 bases are shared with TRBD2. The trim removed 3 bases at V and 4 bases at J, leaving 6 bases unmatched. The CDR3 sequence is 17 residues long. Germline CDR1 and CDR2: KGHSH and LQKENI.

As to this clone: This sample includes further DNA sequences coding for the same CDR3. The chain carries TRBV5-1 and TRBJ1-5, with D hard to call. This CDR3 has 14 residues. Trimming removed 0 bases at V and 1 base at J, with 5 bases between. Germline V gene sequence: CDR1 SGHRS, CDR2 YFSETQ. CDR3 region: CASSLGQSNQPQHF. In DNA form, the CDR3 reads TGCGCCAGCAGCTTGGGCCAGAGCAATCAGCCCCAGCATTTT.

The chain employs TRBV5-1 and TRBJ1-4, with D uncertain. This CDR3 is built from 15 residues. Per germline, CDR1 SGHRS and CDR2 YFSETQ. V dropped 2 bases and J dropped 8 bases, with 16 bases sitting between them. CDR3 residues: CASSLGSTGGEKLFF. CDR3 nucleotides: TGCGCCAGCAGCTTAGGCTCTACCGGCGGCGAAAAACTGTTTTTT.

The V and J genes are TRBV28 and TRBJ2-7; D is tentatively TRBD1 or TRBD2 (5 bases each). CDR3 length: 13 amino acids. The V and J ends lost 6 bases and 6 bases respectively, with 15 bases between them. Germline assignment: CDR1 MDHEN and CDR2 SYDVKM. The CDR3 protein is CASRGRGGPEQYF. CDR3 bases: TGTGCCAGCAGGGGGCGCGGCGGGCCCGAGCAGTACTTC.

The rearrangement links TRBV28 to TRBJ2-7; unclear D gene. Germline lookup yields CDR1 MDHEN and CDR2 SYDVKM. Trimming removed 8 bases at V and 4 bases at J, with 9 bases between. The CDR3 runs 11 residues. The CDR3 sequence is CASGSEYEQYF. CDR3 nucleotides: TGTGCCAGCGGTTCTGAATACGAGCAGTACTTC. The full variable domain, its missing parts supplied by reference TRBV28 and TRBJ2-7, is DVKVTQSSRYLVKRTGEKVFLECVQDMDHENMFWYRQDPGLGLRLIYFSYDVKMKEKGDIPEGYSVSREKKERFSLILESASTNQTSMYLCASGSEYEQYFGPGTRLTVT.

The chain joins TRBV21-1 to TRBJ1-6; TRBD1 is the table's D call, not checked against the DNA. TRBV21-1 is given as a pseudogene. The CDR3 extends over 14 amino acids. This chain's CDR3 is CASSKGQNNSPLHF. CDR3 sequence (DNA): TGTGCCAGCAGCAAAGGACAGAATAATTCACCCCTCCACTTT.

V usage is TRBV19 and J usage is TRBJ2-7; TRBD1 agrees at 8 bases. Trimming cost V 4 bases and J 0 bases; bases outside gene matches: 5. The germline V gene encodes CDR1 LNHDA and CDR2 SQIVND (reference sequence). The CDR3 length is 15 residues. CDR3 protein: CASSSWTGSSYEQYF. CDR3 bases: TGTGCCAGTAGTAGCTGGACAGGGAGCTCCTACGAGCAGTACTTC.

The rearrangement joins TRBV2 to TRBJ1-5; D is perhaps TRBD1 (6 bases). Deletions cut 6 bases from V and 7 bases from J, with 16 bases between. Germline values: CDR1 SNHLY, CDR2 FYNNEI. This CDR3 has 14 amino acids. CDR3 DNA sequence: TGTGCCAGCAGGGCCCTCAGGGGCGGGCAGCCCCAGCATTTT. It encodes CASRALRGGQPQHF. Based on the CDR3 plus reference TRBV2 and TRBJ1-5, the full variable domain is EPEVTQTPSHQVTQMGQEVILRCVPISNHLYFYWYRQILGQKVEFLVSFYNNEISEKSEIFDDQFSVERPDGSNFTLKIRSTKLEDSAMYFCASRALRGGQPQHFGDGTRLSIL.

The V and J genes are TRBV30 and TRBJ2-1; 9 bases align to TRBD1. This CDR3 has 16 residues. The V segment lost 3 bases and the J segment 0 bases; nucleotides outside the gene matches: 6. Germline loops: CDR1 GTSNPN, CDR2 SVGIG (reference sequence). The CDR3 region has the DNA TGTGCCTGGAGAGGGACAGGGAAAAGCTCCTACAATGAGCAGTTCTTC. Protein sequence: CAWRGTGKSSYNEQFF.

The rearrangement joins TRBV6-6 to TRBJ2-7, with D hard to call. This CDR3 is built from 12 residues. CDR1 and CDR2 from the germline V gene are MNHNY and SVGAGI (reference sequence). Trimming cost V 0 bases and J 6 bases, with 6 bases left between them. CDR3 bases: TGTGCCAGCAGTTACTCGTGGGGCGAGCAGTACTTC. Translated: CASSYSWGEQYF.

Comments on this clone: Distinct nucleotide sequences in the sample also encode this CDR3. The genes are TRBV10-3 and TRBJ1-2, with unresolved D. With 6 bases removed from V and 0 bases from J, the gap between germline ends came to 11 bases. The germline V gene has CDR1 ENHRY and CDR2 SYGVKD. The length of the CDR3 is 14 residues. CDR3 DNA sequence: TGTGCCATCAGCCCGGGCCAGACTAACTATGGCTACACCTTC. Residues: CAISPGQTNYGYTF.

The chain is built from TRBV7-8 and TRBJ2-7; D is unclear. CDR1 is SGHVS and CDR2 is FQNEAQ in the germline V gene. V was cut by 2 bases and J by 2 bases, with 7 bases left in between. CDR3 length: 13 amino acids. The CDR3 sequence: CASSLLRTYEQYF. Written as DNA, the CDR3 is TGTGCCAGCAGCTTACTCAGGACCTACGAGCAGTACTTC.